The rows below give T cell receptor beta chains drawn from one sample of a study of OX40 agonist ivuxolimab in advanced cancers. Repertoires were generated with immunoSEQ multiplex PCR, while TCRdb's copy carries only in-frame clones and drops some. The sample has under 150,000 clones, over 75% seen once. Material: CD4+ or CD8+ T cells sorted from blood, obtained in a trial of the OX40 agonist ivuxolimab. The receptors stem from an adult with an advanced solid tumor such as melanoma, head and neck, liver or kidney cancer. Both conserved end residues are part of each CDR3. Each record gives: V gene, CDR3 length, clone size, J gene, D gene, CDR3 DNA, CDR3 protein. D genes are given only for firm matches. Where a row states a size, it is once, few, many or the class of an expanded clone; other rows omit it.

TRBV19	18	-	TRBJ1-1	-	TGTGCCAGTAGTACCGGTTACCGGGATCCCAACCGACACACTGAAGCTTTCTTT	CASSTGYRDPNRHTEAFF
TRBV5-6	14	-	TRBJ2-7	TRBD2	TGTGCCAGCACCCCCTGGGGGGGAACCTACGAGCAGTACTTC	CASTPWGGTYEQYF
TRBV4-1	14	-	TRBJ2-5	-	TGCGCCAGCAGCCAAGCGGGCGAGAGTGAGACCCAGTACTTC	CASSQAGESETQYF
TRBV5-1	14	-	TRBJ2-6	-	TGCGCCAGCAGCCTCGGATCTGGGGCCAACGTCCTGACTTTC	CASSLGSGANVLTF
TRBV5-1	13	-	TRBJ1-1	-	TGCGCCAGCAGCTTGGGGTCGGGAACTGAAGCTTTCTTT	CASSLGSGTEAFF
TRBV6-1	14	-	TRBJ1-2	TRBD1	TGTGCCAGCAGTGAAGGAGGGGGCGACTATGGCTACACCTTC	CASSEGGGDYGYTF
TRBV4-3	16	-	TRBJ1-4	TRBD1	TGCGCCAGCAGCCAAGATGGGACAGGGGCGTATGAAAAACTGTTTTTT	CASSQDGTGAYEKLFF
TRBV5-6	14	-	TRBJ2-1	-	TGTGCCAGCAGCTTGGAAGGGGGGGACAATGAGCAGTTCTTC	CASSLEGGDNEQFF
TRBV7-2	14	once	TRBJ2-1	-	TGTGCCAGCAGCAACCGGGACCCCGAGAATGAGCAGTTCTTC	CASSNRDPENEQFF
TRBV28	13	-	TRBJ1-2	-	TGTGCCATTGTGAGGGGTACGGGCTATGGCTACACCTTC	CAIVRGTGYGYTF
TRBV19	18	-	TRBJ2-1	TRBD2	TGTGCCAGTAGTAGGGGACTAGCGGGGGGGCCCTCCTACAATGAGCAGTTCTTC	CASSRGLAGGPSYNEQFF
TRBV6-1	16	-	TRBJ2-1	TRBD1	TGTGCCAGCAGTGAGACAGGGGTTGGAACTAACAATGAGCAGTTCTTC	CASSETGVGTNNEQFF
TRBV7-2	14	-	TRBJ1-3	-	TGTGCCAGCAGCTTAGCGCGCTCACAGGTCCAAATATATTTT	CASSLARSQVQIYF
TRBV18	11	once	TRBJ2-7	-	TGTGCCAGCTCCCGAAGCTACGAGCAGTACTTC	CASSRSYEQYF
TRBV27	14	once	TRBJ2-7	TRBD1	TGTGCCAGCAGTTTCAGACAGGGGGCTAACGAGCAGTACTTC	CASSFRQGANEQYF
TRBV30	12	-	TRBJ2-3	TRBD1	TGTGCCTGGAGGGGGACAGGGGATACGCAGTATTTT	CAWRGTGDTQYF
TRBV7-8	13	-	TRBJ1-2	-	TGTGCCACCAACCCCCAGGAAAACTATGGCTACACCTTC	CATNPQENYGYTF
TRBV28	12	-	TRBJ1-2	-	TGTGCCAGCAGTTTAACCAATCGTGGCTACACCTTC	CASSLTNRGYTF
TRBV10-3	15	-	TRBJ2-3	-	TGTGCCATCAGTGAGTCTCTCTCTCGCACAGATACGCAGTATTTT	CAISESLSRTDTQYF
TRBV5-1	15	-	TRBJ2-7	TRBD1	TGCGCCAGCAGCCTCCCTGAGGCAGGGGGCTACGAGCAGTACTTC	CASSLPEAGGYEQYF
TRBV28	16	-	TRBJ2-6	-	TGTGCCAGCAGTTTGCTGGACAGCTCTGGGGCCAACGTCCTGACTTTC	CASSLLDSSGANVLTF
TRBV6-5	13	-	TRBJ1-2	-	TGTGCCAGCAGGAACAGGGCCTCCTATGGCTACACCTTC	CASRNRASYGYTF